A selection of T cell receptor beta chains follows, all from one sample in a study. TCRdb re-called the RT-PCR reads with MiXCR, one entry per CDR3 protein. This table holds hundreds of thousands of distinct CDR3 sequences, approximately 14% found once. The sample comprised memory CD4+ T cells from blood. Receptors were obtained from a female donor in good health, serving as a healthy control. Both conserved end residues are part of each CDR3. The order of the fields is V gene, clone size, D gene, J gene, CDR3 DNA, CDR3 protein. A D gene is named only where the DNA matches it firmly. Size is stated for part of the rows, as once, few or many counts, or as a class when the clone is expanded.

TRBV6-2/TRBV6-3	many	TRBD1	TRBJ2-1	TGTGCCAGTAGGGGGACAGGGGGTTTAAATGAGCAGTTCTTC	CASRGTGGLNEQFF
TRBV3-1	.	.	TRBJ2-7	TGTGCCAGCAGCCTGCGACAGGCCCCCTACGAGCAGTACTTC	CASSLRQAPYEQYF
TRBV7-2	.	TRBD1	TRBJ1-5	TGTGCCAGCAGCTTTTTTCCTGGGACAGGGGGCGATCAGCCCCAGCATTTT	CASSFFPGTGGDQPQHF
TRBV6-5	many	TRBD2	TRBJ2-3	TGTGCCAGCAGTTACTCGATATCGGGGGGGACAGATACGCAGTATTTT	CASSYSISGGTDTQYF
TRBV5-4	.	.	TRBJ1-1	TGTGCCAGCAAGGACAACGACGTTGGTGAAGCTTTCTTT	CASKDNDVGEAFF
TRBV20-1	few	.	TRBJ2-3	TGCAGTGGGGCGAGGGGCACAGATACGCAGTATTTT	CSGARGTDTQYF
TRBV28	.	.	TRBJ2-1	TGTGCCAGCACCCTCGTAGGGACACTCTACAATGAGCAGTTCTTC	CASTLVGTLYNEQFF
TRBV6-1	few	.	TRBJ2-7	TGTGCCAGCAGTGGCGAGAGGGGCAGCGAGCAGTACTTC	CASSGERGSEQYF
TRBV20-1	.	TRBD1	TRBJ1-2	TGCAGTGCTAGAGTACCCGGGACAGATAGTTACACCTTC	CSARVPGTDSYTF
TRBV9	.	TRBD1	TRBJ1-1	TGTGCCAGCAGCGTCCGGGACAGGGTCGAGAACACTGAAGCTTTCTTT	CASSVRDRVENTEAFF
TRBV5-1	.	TRBD2	TRBJ2-7	TGCGCCAGCAGTCCCCGGACTAGCGCCGCCTACGAGCAGTACTTC	CASSPRTSAAYEQYF
TRBV5-1	few	TRBD2	TRBJ2-1	TGCGCCAGCAGCTTGCCGGGAACCCTAGCGGGCCACAATGAGCAGTTCTTC	CASSLPGTLAGHNEQFF
TRBV7-2	few	.	TRBJ2-7	TGTGCCAGCAGCTTAGACATAGGGTCCTACGAGCAGTACTTC	CASSLDIGSYEQYF
TRBV24-1	.	.	TRBJ2-1	TGTGCCACCAGTTCTGGACTGGTAAATGAGCAGTTCTTC	CATSSGLVNEQFF
TRBV20-1	many	.	TRBJ1-2	TGCAGTGCTAGAACCAGGGTTGAGTGGGGCTACACCTTC	CSARTRVEWGYTF
TRBV7-2	many	TRBD1	TRBJ2-5	TGTGCCAGCAGTCCTTACAGGGGAGAGACCCAGTACTTC	CASSPYRGETQYF
TRBV5-1	few	.	TRBJ2-3	TGCGCCAGCAGCTTCTCCGGGACAAGCGCAGATACGCAGTATTTT	CASSFSGTSADTQYF
TRBV21-1	.	.	TRBJ1-1	TGTGCCAGCAGCAAAGGTCAAAAGGGGGCCTACGGGACTGAAGCTTTCTTT	CASSKGQKGAYGTEAFF
TRBV3-1	.	TRBD2	TRBJ2-1	TGTGCCAGCAGCCTGACTAGCGGGAGTGACTATGAGCAGTTCTTC	CASSLTSGSDYEQFF
TRBV6-5	many	.	TRBJ1-5	TGTGCCAGCAGTGGACGGGACTTCGCAACCAATCAGCCCCAGCATTTT	CASSGRDFATNQPQHF
TRBV5-1	few	.	TRBJ1-1	TGCGCCAGCAGCTTGGTTTCCCCTGGGGACACTGAAGCTTTCTTT	CASSLVSPGDTEAFF
TRBV28	.	.	TRBJ2-3	TGTGCCAGCAGTATACCAGGGATAGATACGCAGTATTTT	CASSIPGIDTQYF
TRBV5-1	.	.	TRBJ2-7	TGCGCCAGCAGTCAGCCGGCGGTGGGCGAGCAGTACTTC	CASSQPAVGEQYF
TRBV28	.	.	TRBJ2-1	TGTGCCAGCAGTTGGGCCTCCTACAATGAGCAGTTCTTC	CASSWASYNEQFF
TRBV20-1	.	.	TRBJ1-5	TGCAGTGCTAGAGGGCAGAGCAATCAGCCCCAGCATTTT	CSARGQSNQPQHF
TRBV24-1	few	TRBD1	TRBJ1-1	TGTGCCACCAGGGTGACAGGGGGCACTGAAGCTTTCTTT	CATRVTGGTEAFF
TRBV29-1	few	.	TRBJ2-2	TGCAGCGTCCTGAACACCGGGGAGCTGTTTTTT	CSVLNTGELFF
TRBV27	.	.	TRBJ1-1	TGTGCCAGCAGTCAGCGTGGGGCCTCTGAAGCTTTCTTT	CASSQRGASEAFF
TRBV15	many	TRBD2	TRBJ2-3	TGTGCCACCAGCGGCCGGGACGGGGGGGCAGATACGCAGTATTTT	CATSGRDGGADTQYF
TRBV20-1	many	TRBD2	TRBJ2-7	TGCAGTGCTAGAGTGACTAGCGGGATTGACGAGCAGTACTTC	CSARVTSGIDEQYF
TRBV5-1	.	TRBD2	TRBJ2-5	TGCGCCAGCAACCGACTAGCGGGGGACCAAGAGACCCAGTACTTC	CASNRLAGDQETQYF
TRBV2	.	.	TRBJ1-1	TGTGCCAGCAGTGAGGAACCAAGCAGAAGCACTGAAGCTTTCTTT	CASSEEPSRSTEAFF
TRBV4-2	many	.	TRBJ1-1	TGTGCCAGCAGCCAAGATGGGCAACCTAACACTGAAGCTTTCTTT	CASSQDGQPNTEAFF
TRBV4-3	.	TRBD1	TRBJ1-5	TGCGCCATCCCGGACCGGGGACAGGGGAGCAATCAGCCCCAGCATTTT	CAIPDRGQGSNQPQHF
TRBV14	few	.	TRBJ1-6	TGTGCCAGCAGCCAAAACCCTTCGACAGCCCTGTATTCACCCCTCCACTTT	CASSQNPSTALYSPLHF
TRBV28	few	.	TRBJ1-1	TGTGCCAGCAAAAGCGGGGACGGGACTGAAGCTTTCTTT	CASKSGDGTEAFF
TRBV9	many	.	TRBJ2-1	TGTGCCAGCAGCGTAAGTCTTTACAATGAGCAGTTCTTC	CASSVSLYNEQFF
TRBV7-9	.	.	TRBJ1-3	TGTGCCAGCAGCTTATCAGGGGTAGTCAACACCATATATTTT	CASSLSGVVNTIYF
TRBV3-1	.	TRBD1	TRBJ1-6	TGTGCCAGCAGCCAAACGACAGGGGGTGATTCACCCCTCCACTTT	CASSQTTGGDSPLHF
TRBV6-1	few	.	TRBJ2-7	TGTGCCAGCAGTGAAGCTGTGTCAGGACGCGAGCAGTACTTC	CASSEAVSGREQYF